A single sample gave rise to the 30 T cell receptor beta chains below, sequenced in a study of post-analysis software for immune sequencing data. Broader study findings: Five TRBV segments, including TRBV5-6, TRBV5-1 and TRBV20-1, were more frequent in patients than controls.

The antigens of these receptors remain unknown. Prepared TCR beta cDNA libraries contained unique molecular identifiers. In TCRdb, the PCR reads were re-called with MiXCR into one record per CDR3 protein. The sample has hundreds of thousands of distinct CDR3 sequences, approximately 59% seen once. Material: blood. All receptors derive from a girl under 10 years old with multiple sclerosis.

V gene TRBV6-6 combines with J gene TRBJ1-2; TRBD1 aligns across 7 bases. Germline CDR1 and CDR2: MNHNY and SVGAGI (reference sequence). The V segment lost 4 bases and the J segment 3 bases; nucleotides outside the gene matches: 5. This CDR3 region has 14 residues. The CDR3 loop reads CASSSHRGDYGYTF. CDR3 nucleotide sequence: TGTGCCAGCAGTTCTCACAGGGGAGACTATGGCTACACCTTC.

The chain recombines TRBV29-1 with TRBJ1-2, with a weak D call TRBD1 (5 bases). This CDR3 contains 11 residues. CDR1 and CDR2 (germline): SQVTM, ANQGSEA. V shed 3 bases and J shed 6 bases, with 8 bases lying between them. CDR3 region: CSVEAGNGYTF. As DNA, the CDR3 is TGCAGCGTTGAGGCAGGGAATGGCTACACCTTC. Drawing the rest from reference TRBV29-1 and TRBJ1-2, the complete variable domain is SAVISQKPSRDICQRGTSLTIQCQVDSQVTMMFWYRQQPGQSLTLIATANQGSEATYESGFVIDKFPISRPNLTFSTLTVSNMSPEDSSIYLCSVEAGNGYTFGSGTRLTVV.

V is TRBV10-1 and J is TRBJ1-4; D is undetermined. V was clipped by 2 bases and J by 6 bases, with 4 bases between them. The CDR3 is 12 amino acids. Germline values: CDR1 WNHNN, CDR2 SYGVQD (reference sequence). CDR3 nucleotide sequence: TGCGCCAGCAGTGAGGGCGATGAAAAACTGTTTTTT. Protein product: CASSEGDEKLFF.

This chain connects TRBV4-2 to TRBJ1-1, with TRBD1 matching 7 bases. V lost 1 base to trimming and J lost 5 bases; unmatched junction nucleotides: 13. Germline assignment: CDR1 LGHNA and CDR2 YNFKEQ. CDR3 size: 17 residues. CDR3 sequence (DNA): TGTGCCAGCAGCCAAGGGGACGATACAGGGGCTAGGACTGAAGCTTTCTTT. As protein: CASSQGDDTGARTEAFF.

In this sample, this clonotype turned up a few times. The gene calls are TRBV4-3 and TRBJ2-7; 7 bases fit TRBD1. V dropped 4 bases and J dropped 6; count of bases not matched to a gene: 6. The germline V gene has CDR1 LGHNA and CDR2 YSLEER. CDR3 length: 13 residues. The CDR3: CASSRRQGSEQYF. DNA for the CDR3: TGCGCCAGCAGCCGGAGACAGGGTAGCGAGCAGTACTTC.

The V call is TRBV7-2, the J call TRBJ2-5; D remains ambiguous. The germline V and J ends were trimmed by 3 bases and 3 bases, with 11 bases remaining between them. Germline lookup yields CDR1 SGHTA and CDR2 FQGNSA. The CDR3 consists of 14 residues. The CDR3 DNA reads TGTGCCAGCAGCTTTTGGCTAGGAGAAGAGACCCAGTACTTC. This translates into CASSFWLGEETQYF.

This rearrangement joins TRBV20-1 to TRBJ2-3; either TRBD1 or TRBD2 may fit D (5 bases each). Deletions cut 2 bases from V and 4 bases from J, with 16 bases between. The V gene's germline CDR1 is DFQATT and CDR2 SNEGSKA (reference sequence). The CDR3 consists of 15 residues. CDR3 sequence: CSARYPRGRPDTQYF. The CDR3 DNA sequence: TGCAGTGCTAGATATCCGAGGGGCCGACCAGATACGCAGTATTTT.

This clonotype showed up just a few times. The V call is TRBV24-1, the J call TRBJ2-1; no definite D call. The germline gives CDR1 KGHDR, CDR2 SFDVKD. CDR3 length: 15 residues. V was cut by 2 bases and J by 7 bases, with 14 bases left in between. CDR3: CATSDSAAYWNEQFF. In nucleotides, the CDR3 is TGTGCCACCAGTGATTCGGCAGCCTACTGGAATGAGCAGTTCTTC.

A remark on this clonotype: A much larger clone is a single base away; this may be a read error. J is TRBJ2-5 and V is TRBV6-6; 14 bases match TRBD2. Germline V gene data show CDR1 as MNHNY and CDR2 as SVGAGI (reference sequence). The CDR3 has 15 residues. Unmatched junction bases numbered 4, after V lost 6 bases and J lost 4 bases. CDR3 DNA: TGTGCCAGCAGCCCGACTAGCGGGGGGGTAGAGACCCAGTACTTC. Amino acids: CASSPTSGGVETQYF.

The chain links TRBV29-1 to TRBJ2-3; 12 bases are shared with TRBD2. The trim removed 3 bases at V and 2 bases at J, leaving 6 bases unmatched. Looked up from germline, CDR1 is SQVTM and CDR2 is ANQGSEA. This CDR3 is built from 16 residues. The CDR3 sequence is CSVDPLAGGSTDTQYF. The DNA for the CDR3 is TGCAGCGTTGATCCCCTAGCGGGAGGGTCCACAGATACGCAGTATTTT.

The chain is built from TRBV6-2 or TRBV6-3 and TRBJ2-7; TRBD1 matches at 8 bases. J lost 3 bases, V lost 5 bases, and 9 bases had no gene match. The CDR3 extends over 15 amino acids. Germline V gives CDR1 MNHEY, CDR2 SVGEGT. CDR3 amino acids: CASSLTGTGSYEQYF. For the CDR3, the DNA is TGTGCCAGCAGTCTTACCGGGACAGGTAGCTACGAGCAGTACTTC.

The chain links TRBV12-3 or TRBV12-4 to TRBJ2-5; TRBD2 matches 12 bases. The CDR3 spans 19 residues. V gave up 6 bases and J gave up 4 bases; unmatched junction bases: 18. The CDR3 sequence is CASRATLTSGSPKGETQYF. CDR3 DNA: TGTGCCAGCAGGGCGACCCTGACTAGCGGGAGCCCGAAGGGAGAGACCCAGTACTTC.

This clonotype was seen just once. The chain recombines TRBV29-1 with TRBJ2-1; TRBD1 aligns across 8 bases. Germline values: CDR1 SQVTM, CDR2 ANQGSEA. Losses at the gene ends were 8 bases for V and 2 bases for J; bases not matched to a gene: 5. There are 13 residues in the CDR3. CDR3 protein: CSLNRGTYNEQFF. The CDR3 DNA follows: TGCAGCCTTAACAGGGGGACCTACAATGAGCAGTTCTTC.

The rearrangement uses TRBV29-1 and TRBJ2-5; possibly TRBD1 for D (6 bases). Germline V gene sequence: CDR1 SQVTM, CDR2 ANQGSEA. CDR3 size: 15 residues. V was shortened by 1 base and J by 5 bases, with 17 bases between the two germline ends. CDR3 in DNA: TGCAGCGTTGAAGTGCCTTCGACAGGCGGGGAGACCCAGTACTTC. Translating gives CSVEVPSTGGETQYF.

Here the CDR3 DNA reads TGTGCCAGCAGCTGGAGGCAGTCTAATGAAAAACTGTTTTTT. It translates to CASSWRQSNEKLFF. The V gene is TRBV7-2, the J gene TRBJ1-4; D unclear. The V end lost 4 bases, the J end lost 3 bases, and 9 bases lay between the germline ends. This CDR3 comprises 14 residues. Germline CDR1 SGHTA, CDR2 FQGNSA.

The CDR3 region has the DNA TGTGCCAGCAGTTTTCGGGAGTTAGGGGAGCAGTTCTTC. This gives the protein CASSFRELGEQFF. J is TRBJ2-1 and V is TRBV12-3 or TRBV12-4; D possibly corresponds to TRBD2 (6 bases). This CDR3 has 13 amino acids. Deletions cut 3 bases from V and 10 bases from J, with 13 bases between.

The chain carries TRBV5-1 and TRBJ2-3; the D gene is possibly TRBD2 (5 bases). This CDR3 contains 13 residues. V lost 6 bases and J 0 bases, leaving 8 bases between the germline ends. Germline CDR1 SGHRS, CDR2 YFSETQ. In DNA form, the CDR3 reads TGCGCCAGCAAAGCGGCTAGCACAGATACGCAGTATTTT. Translated: CASKAASTDTQYF. The variable domain in full, completed from reference TRBV5-1 and TRBJ2-3, reads KAGVTQTPRYLIKTRGQQVTLSCSPISGHRSVSWYQQTPGQGLQFLFEYFSETQRNKGNFPGRFSGRQFSNSRSEMNVSTLELGDSALYLCASKAASTDTQYFGPGTRLTVL.

This clonotype has only a few counts. V is TRBV29-1 and J is TRBJ2-3, with 9 positions matching TRBD1. From germline, CDR1 is SQVTM and CDR2 ANQGSEA. V lost 6 bases to trimming and J lost 11 bases; unmatched junction nucleotides: 12. CDR3 length equals 13 residues. CDR3 DNA: TGCAGCGTCGGGGTCGCACAGGGGGCTTTGCAGTATTTT. As protein: CSVGVAQGALQYF.

The chain has TRBV7-8 and TRBJ2-1, with D possibly being TRBD2 (6 bases). The CDR3 totals 15 residues. Germline V CDR1 and CDR2: SGHVS, FQNEAQ. V dropped 4 bases and J dropped 6 bases, with 16 bases sitting between them. The CDR3: CASSSLAGAGNEQFF. CDR3 bases: TGTGCCAGCAGCTCCCTAGCTGGAGCGGGCAATGAGCAGTTCTTC.

The chain couples TRBV30 to TRBJ2-4; 7 bases are a match to TRBD2. The CDR3 length is 15 residues. Germline V gives CDR1 GTSNPN, CDR2 SVGIG (reference sequence). Unmatched junction bases numbered 10, after V lost 1 base and J lost 7 bases. DNA of the CDR3: TGTGCCTGGAGTGCGATGGGGAGGGTAGGGAACATTCAGTACTTC. Translated, it gives CAWSAMGRVGNIQYF.

This clonotype was detected once. The V call is TRBV29-1, the J call TRBJ2-3, with 14 bases fitting TRBD2. Germline trimming cut 1 base from V and 3 bases from J; bases unmatched to any gene: 3. The CDR3 length is 16 residues. Germline CDR1 is SQVTM and CDR2 is ANQGSEA. CDR3 in DNA: TGCAGCGTTGAAGGGGGGACTAGCGGGAGTACAGATACGCAGTATTTT. Its translation: CSVEGGTSGSTDTQYF.

The gene calls are TRBV15 and TRBJ2-7; 14 nucleotides match TRBD2. The assigned J gene may be wrong: the sequence end matches TRBJ2-5 better. Per germline, CDR1 LNHNV and CDR2 YYDKDF (reference sequence). This CDR3 has 17 residues. CDR3 nucleotides: TGTGCCACCAGCAGAGGGGGACTAGCGGGAGTTTTAGAGACCCAGTACTTC. Translating it yields CATSRGGLAGVLETQYF.

This clonotype was recorded a few times. DNA of the CDR3: TGCGCCAGCAATGGGGGACTCTCCTACAATGAGCAGTTCTTC. This sequence encodes CASNGGLSYNEQFF. The V and J genes are TRBV10-2 and TRBJ2-1; D may be TRBD2 (6 bases). The V end lost 7 bases, the J end lost 0 bases, and 10 bases lay between the germline ends. CDR3 length: 14 residues. Germline CDR1 reads WSHSY; CDR2 reads SAAADI.

In this sample, this clonotype turned up many times. The rearrangement uses TRBV5-1 and TRBJ2-1; possible D gene TRBD2, 6 bases. This CDR3 region has 14 residues. The V gene's germline CDR1 is SGHRS and CDR2 YFSETQ. V was trimmed by 2 bases and J by 8 bases, leaving 14 bases between them. CDR3 region: CASSFSLGGDEQFF. CDR3 in DNA: TGCGCCAGCAGCTTCTCTCTTGGCGGGGATGAGCAGTTCTTC.

This clonotype was observed once. The V and J genes are TRBV25-1 and TRBJ1-2, with D maybe TRBD1 (5 bases). CDR1 and CDR2 (germline): MGHDK, SYGVNS. The CDR3 is 10 amino acids. V was pared by 10 bases and J by 4 bases, with 7 bases between. Here the CDR3 DNA reads TGTGCCACCCAGGGCTATGGCTACACCTTC. It codes for CATQGYGYTF.

The CDR3 is CASSMVGQETQYF. The CDR3 DNA is TGCGCCAGCAGCATGGTAGGCCAGGAGACCCAGTACTTC. The chain employs TRBV5-1 and TRBJ2-7; D not certain. The end of the DNA aligns better with TRBJ2-5, so the J call may be wrong. The CDR3 is made up of 13 amino acids. Germline-derived CDR1 and CDR2 are SGHRS and YFSETQ.

V usage is TRBV14 and J usage is TRBJ2-2, with D unresolved. The CDR3 runs 14 residues. Trimming took off 5 bases at V and 4 bases at J, with 11 bases between the two ends. Germline-derived CDR1 and CDR2 are SGHDN and FVKESK. CDR3 nucleotide sequence: TGTGCCAGCAGCGGCTTCGGTTTCACCGGGGAGCTGTTTTTT. Its protein product is CASSGFGFTGELFF.

The chain links TRBV6-1 to TRBJ1-1, with 7 nucleotides matching TRBD1. Germline CDR1 MNHNS, CDR2 SASEGT. The CDR3 totals 15 residues. Trimming removed 5 bases from V and 0 bases from J; junction bases left unmatched: 6. This CDR3 is CASSFTGTVNTEAFF. CDR3 nucleotides: TGTGCCAGCAGTTTCACCGGGACAGTGAACACTGAAGCTTTCTTT.

The chain couples TRBV2 to TRBJ2-1, with TRBD2 identical over 8 bases. Trimming took 0 bases from V and 3 from J; bases not matched to a gene: 7. Germline CDR1 is SNHLY and CDR2 is FYNNEI. The CDR3 is 17 residues long. The CDR3 DNA follows: TGTGCCAGCAGTGAAGCGCTAGGCGGGAGGAACTACAATGAGCAGTTCTTC. Amino acid sequence: CASSEALGGRNYNEQFF.

The chain recombines TRBV6-1 with TRBJ2-7, with D possibly being TRBD1 (6 bases). V was cut by 6 bases and J by 3 bases, with 18 bases left in between. This CDR3 has 15 amino acids. Germline CDR1 and CDR2: MNHNS and SASEGT. The CDR3 sequence: CASSPDPGQSYEQYF. DNA of the CDR3: TGTGCCAGCAGCCCTGATCCGGGACAAAGCTACGAGCAGTACTTC.